This T cell receptor (beta chain) was recorded in a study of OX40 agonist ivuxolimab in advanced cancers. This table comes from immunoSEQ multiplex PCR, and its TCRdb copy is limited to in-frame clones, with some not included. The top ten hold about 0.31% of the sample, which has about 93,000 clones, roughly nine tenths seen once. CDR1 is SEHNR and CDR2 is FQNEAQ in the germline V gene (reference sequence). V shed 5 bases and J shed 5 bases, with 15 bases lying between them. The CDR3 covers 14 residues. The material was CD4+ or CD8+ T cells sorted from blood, obtained in a trial of the OX40 agonist ivuxolimab. The genes are TRBV7-9 and TRBJ1-2; a weak D match, TRBD1 (5 bases). The receptor's source is an adult with an advanced solid tumor such as melanoma, head and neck, liver or kidney cancer. CDR3 sequence reads: CASSGSGTLYGYTF. The DNA of the CDR3 is TGTGCCAGCAGCGGTTCCGGGACTTTGTATGGCTACACCTTC. The variable domain in full, with the rest retrieved from reference TRBV7-9 and TRBJ1-2, is DTGVSQNPRHKITKRGQNVTFRCDPISEHNRLYWYRQTLGQGPEFLTYFQNEAQLEKSRLLSDRFSAERPKGSFSTLEIQRTEQGDSAMYLCASSGSGTLYGYTFGSGTRLTVV.